This paragraph reports one T cell receptor beta chain. As yet, its antigen is unknown. This sample is part of a study of T cells in localized non-small cell lung cancer. Overall study findings and caveats: Appearance in adjacent lung was seen for a median approximately 60 of the top 100 tumor clones. The greatest T cell clonality was found in uninvolved adjacent lung (higher than in tumor).

The CDR3 consists of 16 residues. Trimming took 6 bases from V and 4 from J; bases not matched to a gene: 10. Germline CDR1 is KGHSH and CDR2 is LQKENI. The assay was immunoSEQ multiplex PCR, and TCRdb's table has in-frame clones only and misses some. The profile shows 37,000 or so clones, around 90% of them singletons. The material was peripheral blood, obtained before any cancer treatment. The rearrangement joins TRBV18 to TRBJ2-1; 9 bases agree with TRBD1. This receptor was obtained from a woman aged 40-69 years with stage I lung adenocarcinoma. The CDR3 DNA reads as TGTGCCAGCTCCCCCTACGGGACAGGGAGTTACAATGAGCAGTTCTTC. This encodes CASSPYGTGSYNEQFF. Full variable domain (rest looked up from reference TRBV18 and TRBJ2-1): NAGVMQNPRHLVRRRGQEARLRCSPMKGHSHVYWYRQLPEEGLKFMVYLQKENIIDESGMPKERFSAEFPKEGPSILRIQQVVRGDSAAYFCASSPYGTGSYNEQFFGPGTRLTVL.